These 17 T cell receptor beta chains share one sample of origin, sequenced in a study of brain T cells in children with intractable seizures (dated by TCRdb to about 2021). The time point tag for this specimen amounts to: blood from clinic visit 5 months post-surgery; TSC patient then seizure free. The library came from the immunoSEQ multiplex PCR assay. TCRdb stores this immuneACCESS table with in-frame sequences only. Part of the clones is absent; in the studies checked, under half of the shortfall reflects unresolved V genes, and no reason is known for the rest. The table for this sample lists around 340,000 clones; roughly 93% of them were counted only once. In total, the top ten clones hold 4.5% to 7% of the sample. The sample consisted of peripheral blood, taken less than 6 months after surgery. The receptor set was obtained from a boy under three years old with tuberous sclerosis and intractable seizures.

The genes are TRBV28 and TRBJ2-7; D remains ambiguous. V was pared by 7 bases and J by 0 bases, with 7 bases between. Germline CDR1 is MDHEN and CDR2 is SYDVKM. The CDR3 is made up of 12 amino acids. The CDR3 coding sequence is TGTGCCAGCAACACCTTCTCCTACGAGCAGTACTTC. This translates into CASNTFSYEQYF.

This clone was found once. This chain's CDR3 is CASSSHSGSESTDTQYF. CDR3 bases: TGTGCCAGCAGCTCCCATAGCGGGAGTGAGAGCACAGATACGCAGTATTTT. The chain carries TRBV11-2 and TRBJ2-3; 9 bases agree with TRBD2. The CDR3 loop spans 17 amino acids. V was clipped by 4 bases and J by 0 bases; unmatched bases: 8. Germline-derived CDR1 and CDR2 are SGHAT and FQNNGV.

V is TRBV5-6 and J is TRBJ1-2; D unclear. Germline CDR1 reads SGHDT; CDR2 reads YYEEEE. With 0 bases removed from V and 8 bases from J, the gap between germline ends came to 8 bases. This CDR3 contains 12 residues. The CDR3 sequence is CASSLGPNGYTF. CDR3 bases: TGTGCCAGCAGCTTGGGACCCAACGGCTACACCTTC.

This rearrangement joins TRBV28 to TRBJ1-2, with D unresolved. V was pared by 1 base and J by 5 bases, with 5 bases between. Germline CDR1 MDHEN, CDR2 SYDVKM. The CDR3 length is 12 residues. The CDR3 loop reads CASSLSVYGYTF. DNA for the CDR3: TGTGCCAGCAGTTTATCTGTGTATGGCTACACCTTC.

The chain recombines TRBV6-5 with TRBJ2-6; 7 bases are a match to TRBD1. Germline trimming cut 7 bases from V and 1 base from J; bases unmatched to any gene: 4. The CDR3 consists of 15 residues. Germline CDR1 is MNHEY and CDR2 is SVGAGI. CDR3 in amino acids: CASTVTGSGANVLTF. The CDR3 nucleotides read TGTGCCAGCACCGTGACAGGGTCTGGGGCCAACGTCCTGACTTTC.

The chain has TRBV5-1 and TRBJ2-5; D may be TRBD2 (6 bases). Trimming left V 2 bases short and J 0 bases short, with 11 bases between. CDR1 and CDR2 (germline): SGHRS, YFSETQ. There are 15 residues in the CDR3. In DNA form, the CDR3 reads TGCGCCAGCAGCTTCCTAGGACTACACCAAGAGACCCAGTACTTC. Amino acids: CASSFLGLHQETQYF.

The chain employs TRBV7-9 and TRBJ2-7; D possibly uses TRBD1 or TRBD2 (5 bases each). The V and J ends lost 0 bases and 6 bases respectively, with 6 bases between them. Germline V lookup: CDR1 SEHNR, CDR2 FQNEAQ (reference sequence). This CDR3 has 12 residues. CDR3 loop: CASSLAGPEQYF. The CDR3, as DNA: TGTGCCAGCAGCTTAGCGGGACCCGAGCAGTACTTC. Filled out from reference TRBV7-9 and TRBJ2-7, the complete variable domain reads DTGVSQNPRHKITKRGQNVTFRCDPISEHNRLYWYRQTLGQGPEFLTYFQNEAQLEKSRLLSDRFSAERPKGSFSTLEIQRTEQGDSAMYLCASSLAGPEQYFGPGTRLTVT.

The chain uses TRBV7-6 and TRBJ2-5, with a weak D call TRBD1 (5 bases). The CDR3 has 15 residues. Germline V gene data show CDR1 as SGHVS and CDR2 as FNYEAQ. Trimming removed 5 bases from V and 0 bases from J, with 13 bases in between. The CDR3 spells CASSPRNRNQETQYF. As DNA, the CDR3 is TGTGCCAGCAGCCCTAGAAACAGGAACCAAGAGACCCAGTACTTC.

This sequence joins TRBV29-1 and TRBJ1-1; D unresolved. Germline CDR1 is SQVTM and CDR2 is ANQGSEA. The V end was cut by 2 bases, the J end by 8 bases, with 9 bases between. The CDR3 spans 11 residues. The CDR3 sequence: CSVERNLEAFF. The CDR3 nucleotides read TGCAGCGTTGAACGGAATCTCGAAGCTTTCTTT.

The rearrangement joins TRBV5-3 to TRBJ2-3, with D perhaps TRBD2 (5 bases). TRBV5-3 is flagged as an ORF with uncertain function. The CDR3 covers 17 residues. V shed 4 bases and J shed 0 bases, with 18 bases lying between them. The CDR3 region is CARSRGQRRTSTDTQYF. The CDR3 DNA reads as TGTGCCAGAAGCCGGGGTCAGCGGAGAACTAGCACAGATACGCAGTATTTT.

The CDR3 protein is CASSSVGGGPGANVLTF. The CDR3 DNA follows: TGTGCCAGCAGCTCCGTGGGTGGGGGGCCTGGGGCCAACGTCCTGACTTTC. The chain combines TRBV7-3 with TRBJ2-6, with D possibly being TRBD1 or TRBD2 (6 bases each). The CDR3 runs 17 residues. V was clipped by 4 bases and J by 2 bases, with 15 bases between them. Germline CDR1 and CDR2: SGHTA and FQGTGA.

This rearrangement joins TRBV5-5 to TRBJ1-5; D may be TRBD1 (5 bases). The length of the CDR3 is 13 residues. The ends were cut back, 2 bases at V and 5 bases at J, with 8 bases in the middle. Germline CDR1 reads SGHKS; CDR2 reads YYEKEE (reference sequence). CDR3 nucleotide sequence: TGTGCCAGCAGCTTCAGGGTCGATCAGCCCCAGCATTTT. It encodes CASSFRVDQPQHF.

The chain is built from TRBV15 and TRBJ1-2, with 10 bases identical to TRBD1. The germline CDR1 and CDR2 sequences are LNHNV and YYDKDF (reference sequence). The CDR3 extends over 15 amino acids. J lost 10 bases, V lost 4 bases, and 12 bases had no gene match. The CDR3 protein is CATSITAGTGDVYTF. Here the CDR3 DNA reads TGTGCCACCAGCATCACCGCCGGGACAGGGGACGTCTACACCTTC.

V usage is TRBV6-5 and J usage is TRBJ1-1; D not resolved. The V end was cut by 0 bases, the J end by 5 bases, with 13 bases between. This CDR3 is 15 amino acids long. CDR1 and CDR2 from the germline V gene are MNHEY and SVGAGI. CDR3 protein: CASSYSWVGTTEAFF. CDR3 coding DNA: TGTGCCAGCAGTTACTCGTGGGTGGGAACGACTGAAGCTTTCTTT.

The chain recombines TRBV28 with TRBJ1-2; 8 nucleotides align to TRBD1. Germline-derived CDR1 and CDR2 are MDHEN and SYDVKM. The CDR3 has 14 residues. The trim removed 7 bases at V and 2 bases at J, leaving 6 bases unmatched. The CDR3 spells CASIPGQENYGYTF. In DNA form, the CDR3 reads TGTGCCAGCATTCCGGGACAGGAGAACTATGGCTACACCTTC.

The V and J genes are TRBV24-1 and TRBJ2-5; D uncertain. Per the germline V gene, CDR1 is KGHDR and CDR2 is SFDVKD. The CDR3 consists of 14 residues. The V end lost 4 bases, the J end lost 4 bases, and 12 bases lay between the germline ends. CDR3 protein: CATSDVGSSETQYF. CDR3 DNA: TGTGCCACCAGTGACGTAGGCTCCTCAGAGACCCAGTACTTC.

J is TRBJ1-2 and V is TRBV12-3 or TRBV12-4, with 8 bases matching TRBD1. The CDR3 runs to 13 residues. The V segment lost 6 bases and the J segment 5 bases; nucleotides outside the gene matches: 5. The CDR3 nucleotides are TGTGCCAGCAGCCACAGACAGGGGTATGGCTACACCTTC. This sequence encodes CASSHRQGYGYTF.